This T cell receptor beta chain was recorded in a study of response to subunit inactivated influenza vaccine. Study outcomes and limitations: The authors proposed limited new T cell recruitment per seasonal influenza vaccination.

Comments on this clonotype: Its target is unknown.

The CDR3 spans 13 residues. V lost 5 bases and J 8 bases, leaving 13 bases between the germline ends. Looked up from germline, CDR1 is MNHNS and CDR2 is SASEGT. Via MiXCR, TCRdb re-called the RT-PCR reads, giving one row per CDR3 protein. The sample contains more than 150,000 distinct CDR3 sequences, around 10% of which appear only once. The sequence was collected from a man in his fifties or sixties who received an inactivated influenza vaccine. The specimen comprised CD8+ T cells sorted from PBMCs, sampled roughly 24 months after vaccination. The rearrangement uses TRBV6-1 and TRBJ2-1; possibly TRBD1 for D (5 bases). The DNA for the CDR3 is TGTGCCAGCAGTAAAGGACATTTAGATGAGCAGTTCTTC. Protein: CASSKGHLDEQFF.